The rows below give T cell receptor beta chains drawn from one sample of a study of blood T cells in healthy people across ages. TCRdb redid the calling of the 5' RACE reads with MiXCR, one entry per CDR3 protein. Found here are under 1 million distinct CDR3 sequences, roughly 44% of them singletons; the top ten hold approximately 19%. The sample consisted of blood. The receptors here all came from a man aged 55 to 70 in good health. The CDR3 runs from the conserved cysteine through the conserved F or W.

CDR3 length	V gene	J gene	CDR3 protein
14	TRBV5-1	TRBJ2-5	CASTPVGGGETQYF
15	TRBV14	TRBJ2-3	CASSQTRGGADTQYF
11	TRBV20-1	TRBJ2-7	CSASSAYEQYF
14	TRBV7-2	TRBJ2-3	CASSYPTYTDTQYF
14	TRBV6-1	TRBJ1-1	CASTQNGVNTEAFF
12	TRBV20-1	TRBJ1-4	CSVGRVGEKLFF
16	TRBV7-9	TRBJ2-5	CASSLGGTLVQETQYF
15	TRBV4-3	TRBJ2-1	CASSQGLASLGEQFF
14	TRBV6-2/TRBV6-3	TRBJ2-1	CASSWDPSYNEQFF
15	TRBV6-2/TRBV6-3	TRBJ2-7	CASSSPVRSTYEQYF
15	TRBV12-3/TRBV12-4	TRBJ2-7	CASSLKGGSQYEQYF
15	TRBV11-2	TRBJ2-1	CASSLVAPPQETQFF
14	TRBV12-3/TRBV12-4	TRBJ2-4	CASSLGTVGNIQYF
15	TRBV12-3/TRBV12-4	TRBJ2-1	CASSLIPGTYNEQFF
14	TRBV7-2	TRBJ2-2	CASSTRQGTGELFF
13	TRBV29-1	TRBJ2-1	CSVDSGGGNEQFF
11	TRBV12-3/TRBV12-4	TRBJ2-1	CASRLAGEQFF
13	TRBV6-4	TRBJ1-5	CASARDLGQPQHF
13	TRBV20-1	-	CSTRAGGQETQFF
17	TRBV3-1	TRBJ2-7	CASSHVPGLAGGYEQYF
17	TRBV11-3	TRBJ2-2	CASSPGLAGARGGELFF
15	TRBV6-2/TRBV6-3	TRBJ2-3	CASSGQGSSTDTQYF
14	TRBV6-1	TRBJ2-1	CASRGGPIYNEQFF
16	TRBV5-5	TRBJ2-5	CASSLYRVGFQETQYF
13	TRBV5-4	TRBJ2-5	CASSPDRAGGQYF
15	TRBV9	TRBJ2-3	CASSVEATYTDTQYF
14	TRBV13	TRBJ1-2	CASSPTGTVYGYTF
15	TRBV12-3/TRBV12-4	TRBJ2-5	CASSLSQGLQETQYF
17	TRBV7-6	TRBJ2-7	CASSLGDRLYITYEQYF
15	TRBV6-6	TRBJ2-1	CASSYGAWIGDEQFF
15	TRBV10-3	TRBJ2-7	CAISESGGSSYEQYF
16	TRBV2	TRBJ1-2	CASSEGRAGGDYGYTF
14	TRBV5-6	TRBJ2-7	CASSWSLVDLGQYF
19	TRBV7-8	TRBJ2-5	CASSLSTMTGLADQETQYF
14	TRBV7-9	TRBJ2-1	CASSLAGDFGEQFF
14	TRBV7-9	TRBJ2-7	CASSFTENPYEQYF
15	TRBV7-2	TRBJ2-7	CASSSGLAGVYEQYF
15	TRBV4-1	TRBJ2-7	CASSQEIRSSYEQYF
13	TRBV29-1	-	CSVGGRGPYEQYF
12	TRBV7-2	TRBJ2-7	CASSSQEGAGYF
11	TRBV29-1	TRBJ2-1	CSGSSYNEQFF
15	TRBV7-2	TRBJ1-2	CASSFRQGMNYGYTF
13	TRBV6-5	TRBJ1-1	CASRRNMNSEAFF
15	TRBV6-5	TRBJ1-5	CASSARQDSNQPQHF
16	TRBV5-1	TRBJ2-6	CASSNFGDSGANVLTF
15	TRBV20-1	TRBJ2-3	CSARDTGILVDTQYF
19	TRBV11-2	TRBJ2-3	CASSSWGLGGGRLTDTQYF